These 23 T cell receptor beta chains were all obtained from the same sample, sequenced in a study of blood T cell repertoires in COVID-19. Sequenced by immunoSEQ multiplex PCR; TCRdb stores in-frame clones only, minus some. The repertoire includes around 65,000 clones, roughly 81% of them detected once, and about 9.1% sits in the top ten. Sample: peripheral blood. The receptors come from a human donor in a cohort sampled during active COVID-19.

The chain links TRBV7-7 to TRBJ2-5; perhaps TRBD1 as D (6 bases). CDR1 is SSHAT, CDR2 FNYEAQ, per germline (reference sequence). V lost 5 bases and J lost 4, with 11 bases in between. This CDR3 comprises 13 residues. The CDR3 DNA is TGTGCCAGCAGCCCCCAGGGGTTAGAGACCCAGTACTTC. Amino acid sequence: CASSPQGLETQYF.

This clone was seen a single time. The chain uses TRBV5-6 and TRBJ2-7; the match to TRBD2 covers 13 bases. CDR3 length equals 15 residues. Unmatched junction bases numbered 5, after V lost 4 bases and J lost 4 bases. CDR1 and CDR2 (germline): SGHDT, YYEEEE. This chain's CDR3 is CASSAWTSGRYEQYF. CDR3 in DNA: TGTGCCAGCAGCGCCTGGACTAGCGGGAGATACGAGCAGTACTTC.

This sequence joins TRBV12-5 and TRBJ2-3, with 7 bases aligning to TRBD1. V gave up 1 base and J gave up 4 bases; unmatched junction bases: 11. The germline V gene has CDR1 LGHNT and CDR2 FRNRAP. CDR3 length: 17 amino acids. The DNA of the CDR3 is TGTGCTAGTGGTTTGGCCAGAGGGGGCGGCGTTCCAGATACGCAGTATTTT. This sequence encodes CASGLARGGGVPDTQYF. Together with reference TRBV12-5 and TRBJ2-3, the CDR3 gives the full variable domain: DARVTQTPRHKVTEMGQEVTMRCQPILGHNTVFWYRQTMMQGLELLAYFRNRAPLDDSGMPKDRFSAEMPDATLATLKIQPSEPRDSAVYFCASGLARGGGVPDTQYFGPGTRLTVL.

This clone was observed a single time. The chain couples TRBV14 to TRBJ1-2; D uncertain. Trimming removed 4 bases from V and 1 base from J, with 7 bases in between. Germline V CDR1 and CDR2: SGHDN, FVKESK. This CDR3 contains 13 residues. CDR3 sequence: CASSLQINYGYTF. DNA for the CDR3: TGTGCCAGCAGCCTACAGATTAACTATGGCTACACCTTC.

The CDR3 is CASSQDSTPSDLYDEQFF. In DNA, the CDR3 is TGTGCCAGCAGCCAAGATTCGACCCCTAGCGACCTTTACGATGAGCAGTTCTTC. V is TRBV3-1 (or the pseudogene TRBV3-2) and J is TRBJ2-1; D possibly corresponds to TRBD2 (6 bases). This CDR3 has 18 residues. V lost 0 bases and J lost 8, with 23 bases in between. The germline V gene encodes CDR1 LGHDT and CDR2 YNNKEL (reference sequence).

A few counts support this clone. CDR3 amino acids: CASSFSGKGNEKLFF. CDR3 DNA sequence: TGTGCCAGCAGCTTTTCGGGAAAGGGCAATGAAAAACTGTTTTTT. The chain recombines TRBV5-5 with TRBJ1-4; the D is unclear. This CDR3 is 15 amino acids long. The V end lost 2 bases, the J end lost 5 bases, and 13 bases lay between the germline ends. The germline V gene has CDR1 SGHKS and CDR2 YYEKEE (reference sequence).

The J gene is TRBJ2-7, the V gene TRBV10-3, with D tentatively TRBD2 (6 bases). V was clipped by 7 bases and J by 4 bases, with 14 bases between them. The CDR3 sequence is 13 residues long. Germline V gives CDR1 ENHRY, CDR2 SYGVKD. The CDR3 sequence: CAITHLEGYEQYF. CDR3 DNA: TGTGCCATCACTCACTTGGAGGGATACGAGCAGTACTTC.

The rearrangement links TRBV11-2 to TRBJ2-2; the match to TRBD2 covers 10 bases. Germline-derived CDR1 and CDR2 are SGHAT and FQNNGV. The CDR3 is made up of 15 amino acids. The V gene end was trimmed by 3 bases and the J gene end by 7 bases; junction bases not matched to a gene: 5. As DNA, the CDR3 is TGTGCCAGCAGCTTGCTAGCGGGAGACAGCGGGGAGCTGTTTTTT. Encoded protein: CASSLLAGDSGELFF.

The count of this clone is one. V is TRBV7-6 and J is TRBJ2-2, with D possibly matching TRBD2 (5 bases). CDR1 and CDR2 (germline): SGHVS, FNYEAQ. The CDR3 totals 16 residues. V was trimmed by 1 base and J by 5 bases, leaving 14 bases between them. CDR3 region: CASSLGGSGWTGELFF. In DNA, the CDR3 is TGTGCCAGCAGCTTAGGGGGTTCGGGATGGACCGGGGAGCTGTTTTTT.

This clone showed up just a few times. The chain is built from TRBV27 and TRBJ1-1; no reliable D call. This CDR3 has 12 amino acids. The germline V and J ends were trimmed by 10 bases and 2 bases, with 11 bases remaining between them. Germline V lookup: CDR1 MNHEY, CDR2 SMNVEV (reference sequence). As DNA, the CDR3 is TGTGCCACTGGCCCGGGAAACACTGAAGCTTTCTTT. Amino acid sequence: CATGPGNTEAFF.

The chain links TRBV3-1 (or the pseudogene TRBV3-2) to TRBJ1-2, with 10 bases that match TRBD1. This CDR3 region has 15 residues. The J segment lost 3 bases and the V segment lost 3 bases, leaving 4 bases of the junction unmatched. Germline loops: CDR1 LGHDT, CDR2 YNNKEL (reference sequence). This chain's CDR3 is CASSQGTGVHYGYTF. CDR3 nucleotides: TGTGCCAGCAGCCAGGGGACAGGGGTGCACTATGGCTACACCTTC.

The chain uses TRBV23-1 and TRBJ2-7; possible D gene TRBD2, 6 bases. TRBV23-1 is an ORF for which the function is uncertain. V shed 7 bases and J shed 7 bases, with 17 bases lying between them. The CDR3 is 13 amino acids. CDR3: CASNSQEGGEQYF. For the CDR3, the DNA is TGCGCCAGCAATTCGCAGGAAGGAGGGGAGCAGTACTTC.

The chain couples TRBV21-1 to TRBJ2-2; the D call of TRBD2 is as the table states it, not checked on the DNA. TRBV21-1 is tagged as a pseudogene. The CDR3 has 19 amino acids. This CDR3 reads CASSTPSRGATYRTGELFF. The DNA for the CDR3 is TGTGCCAGCAGCACACCTTCCCGGGGGGCGACTTATCGCACCGGGGAGCTGTTTTTT.

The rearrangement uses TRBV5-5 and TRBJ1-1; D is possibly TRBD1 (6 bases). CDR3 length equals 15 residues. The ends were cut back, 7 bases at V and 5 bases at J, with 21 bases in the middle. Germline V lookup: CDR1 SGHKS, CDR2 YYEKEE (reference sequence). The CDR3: CASDLNPGVQTEAFF. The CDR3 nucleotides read TGTGCCAGCGACCTAAATCCAGGGGTACAGACTGAAGCTTTCTTT.

CDR3: CASSFPGGFGNEQFF. The CDR3 DNA reads as TGTGCCAGCAGTTTTCCAGGGGGCTTTGGGAATGAGCAGTTCTTC. The chain couples TRBV28 to TRBJ2-1; 8 nucleotides line up with TRBD1. This CDR3 spans 15 amino acids. Germline CDR1 MDHEN, CDR2 SYDVKM. After removal of 3 bases from V and 7 bases from J, the junction contained 8 bases not matched to a gene.

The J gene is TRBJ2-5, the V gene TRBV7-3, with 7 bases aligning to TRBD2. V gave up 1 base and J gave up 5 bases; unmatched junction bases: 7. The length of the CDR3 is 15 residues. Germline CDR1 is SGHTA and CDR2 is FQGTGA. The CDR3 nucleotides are TGTGCCAGCAGCTTAAGTGGGAGGGCCGGGGAGACCCAGTACTTC. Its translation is CASSLSGRAGETQYF.

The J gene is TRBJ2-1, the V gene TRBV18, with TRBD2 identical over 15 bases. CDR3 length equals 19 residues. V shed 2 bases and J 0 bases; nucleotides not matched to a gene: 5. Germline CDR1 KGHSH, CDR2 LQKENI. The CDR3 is CASSPGTSGRSSSYNEQFF. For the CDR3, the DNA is TGTGCCAGCTCACCAGGGACTAGCGGGAGGTCCAGCTCCTACAATGAGCAGTTCTTC. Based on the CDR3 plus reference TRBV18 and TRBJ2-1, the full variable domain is NAGVMQNPRHLVRRRGQEARLRCSPMKGHSHVYWYRQLPEEGLKFMVYLQKENIIDESGMPKERFSAEFPKEGPSILRIQQVVRGDSAAYFCASSPGTSGRSSSYNEQFFGPGTRLTVL.

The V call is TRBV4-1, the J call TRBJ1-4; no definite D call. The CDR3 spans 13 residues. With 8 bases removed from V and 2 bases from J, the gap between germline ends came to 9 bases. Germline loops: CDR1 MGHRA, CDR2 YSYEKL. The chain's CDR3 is CASAPPTNEKLFF. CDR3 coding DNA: TGCGCCAGCGCGCCCCCCACTAATGAAAAACTGTTTTTT.

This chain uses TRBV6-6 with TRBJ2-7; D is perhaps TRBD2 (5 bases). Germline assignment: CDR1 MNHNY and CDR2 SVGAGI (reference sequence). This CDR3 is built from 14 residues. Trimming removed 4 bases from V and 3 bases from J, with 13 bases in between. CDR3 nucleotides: TGTGCCAGCAGTTTCGACTATCTCGTCTACGAGCAGTACTTC. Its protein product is CASSFDYLVYEQYF.

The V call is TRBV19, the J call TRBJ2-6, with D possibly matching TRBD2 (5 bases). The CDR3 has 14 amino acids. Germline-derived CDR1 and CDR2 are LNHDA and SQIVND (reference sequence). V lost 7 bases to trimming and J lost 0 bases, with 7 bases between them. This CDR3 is CASKEVSGANVLTF. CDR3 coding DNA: TGTGCCAGTAAGGAGGTCTCTGGGGCCAACGTCCTGACTTTC.

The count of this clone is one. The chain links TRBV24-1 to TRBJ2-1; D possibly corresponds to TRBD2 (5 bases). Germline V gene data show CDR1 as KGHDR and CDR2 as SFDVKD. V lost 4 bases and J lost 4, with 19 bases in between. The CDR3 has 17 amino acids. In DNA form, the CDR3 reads TGTGCCACCAGTGACTCCCGGGGAGTCTCCATTTACAATGAGCAGTTCTTC. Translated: CATSDSRGVSIYNEQFF.

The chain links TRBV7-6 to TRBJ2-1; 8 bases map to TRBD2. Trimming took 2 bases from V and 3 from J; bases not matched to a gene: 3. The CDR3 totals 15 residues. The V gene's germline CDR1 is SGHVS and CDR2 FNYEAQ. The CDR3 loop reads CASSLHSGVYNEQFF. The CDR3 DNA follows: TGTGCCAGCAGCTTACATAGCGGGGTCTACAATGAGCAGTTCTTC.

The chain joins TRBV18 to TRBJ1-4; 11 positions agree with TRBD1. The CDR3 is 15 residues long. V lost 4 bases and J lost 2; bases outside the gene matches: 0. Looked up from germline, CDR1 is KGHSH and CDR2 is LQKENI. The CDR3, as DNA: TGTGCCAGCTCACGGACAGGGGGCACTAATGAAAAACTGTTTTTT. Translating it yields CASSRTGGTNEKLFF.